These 32 T cell receptor beta chains originate from one sample sequenced in a study of T cell repertoires in ileal Crohn's disease. The repertoire was sequenced with immunoSEQ multiplex PCR; TCRdb's copy has only in-frame clones and lacks some. The sample yields some 16,000 clones, under 95% seen once. Input material: ileal tissue. Receptor source: an adult with Crohn's disease.

J is TRBJ2-3 and V is TRBV7-9; a possible D gene is TRBD2 (6 bases). This CDR3 contains 14 residues. Germline V lookup: CDR1 SEHNR, CDR2 FQNEAQ (reference sequence). The ends were cut back, 4 bases at V and 1 base at J, with 9 bases in the middle. Here the CDR3 DNA reads TGTGCCAGCAGCTCCCCTAGCGGCACAGATACGCAGTATTTT. This codes for CASSSPSGTDTQYF. Supplemented by reference TRBV7-9 and TRBJ2-3, the full variable domain reads DTGVSQNPRHKITKRGQNVTFRCDPISEHNRLYWYRQTLGQGPEFLTYFQNEAQLEKSRLLSDRFSAERPKGSFSTLEIQRTEQGDSAMYLCASSSPSGTDTQYFGPGTRLTVL.

V usage is TRBV7-3 and J usage is TRBJ2-2, with TRBD1 identical over 7 bases. This CDR3 is 15 amino acids long. Germline V lookup: CDR1 SGHTA, CDR2 FQGTGA. Trimming at V came to 5 bases and at J to 1 base, leaving 4 bases not matched to a gene. CDR3 DNA: TGTGCCAGCAGCCCAGGGGGAGAGAACACCGGGGAGCTGTTTTTT. It encodes CASSPGGENTGELFF.

This sequence joins TRBV6-1 and TRBJ2-3; D gene unclear. Looked up from germline, CDR1 is MNHNS and CDR2 is SASEGT. The V and J ends lost 10 bases and 4 bases respectively, with 18 bases between them. CDR3 length: 14 residues. CDR3 DNA: TGTGCCACCAAACCCACGTCCGGAGCAGATACGCAGTATTTT. Protein product: CATKPTSGADTQYF.

This chain joins TRBV4-2 and TRBJ2-3; D is possibly TRBD2 (7 bases). V lost 5 bases, J lost 3 bases, and 12 bases lay in between. This CDR3 has 14 amino acids. The germline CDR1 and CDR2 sequences are LGHNA and YNFKEQ. The CDR3, as DNA: TGTGCCAGCAGCGGGGGGGCCGGAACAGATACGCAGTATTTT. Translated: CASSGGAGTDTQYF.

The V gene is TRBV27, the J gene TRBJ1-6, with 9 bases that match TRBD1. Trimming removed 3 bases from V and 13 bases from J; junction bases left unmatched: 4. The CDR3 is made up of 13 amino acids. Germline assignment: CDR1 MNHEY and CDR2 SMNVEV (reference sequence). The CDR3 reads CASSLGQGSPLHF. CDR3 coding DNA: TGTGCCAGCAGTTTGGGACAGGGTTCGCCCCTCCACTTT.

The chain uses TRBV7-2 and TRBJ1-2; TRBD1 agrees at 7 bases. The CDR3 is 14 amino acids. V shed 0 bases, J shed 5 bases, and the junction held 3 bases outside the gene matches. Per the germline V gene, CDR1 is SGHTA and CDR2 is FQGNSA. CDR3 sequence: CASSLAGGGYGYTF. The CDR3, as DNA: TGTGCCAGCAGCTTAGCAGGGGGCGGGTATGGCTACACCTTC.

The rearrangement links TRBV7-3 to TRBJ1-6, with TRBD1 matching 9 bases. V was pared by 5 bases and J by 13 bases, with 12 bases of the junction left unmatched. Germline CDR1 SGHTA, CDR2 FQGTGA. This CDR3 is 15 amino acids long. In DNA form, the CDR3 reads TGTGCCAGCAGCCAGGACAGGGGACGCCTGTGGCCCCTCCACTTT. Translation: CASSQDRGRLWPLHF.

The chain couples TRBV19 to TRBJ2-5, with TRBD2 as a possible D gene (5 bases). V shed 6 bases and J shed 5 bases, with 16 bases lying between them. Germline V gene sequence: CDR1 LNHDA, CDR2 SQIVND (reference sequence). The CDR3 consists of 14 residues. CDR3 coding DNA: TGTGCCAGTAGGGCAAGTAAGCGGCTGGAGACCCAGTACTTC. Its translation: CASRASKRLETQYF.

V usage is TRBV6-5 and J usage is TRBJ1-3; D not resolved. Germline V gene data show CDR1 as MNHEY and CDR2 as SVGAGI. Trimming removed 6 bases from V and 0 bases from J, with 12 bases in between. This CDR3 spans 15 amino acids. This chain's CDR3 is CASRPPRYSGNTIYF. CDR3 nucleotide sequence: TGTGCCAGCAGACCCCCGCGCTACTCTGGAAACACCATATATTTT.

This chain connects TRBV5-4 to TRBJ2-1; maybe TRBD2 (5 bases). Germline V gene lookup returns CDR1 SGHNT and CDR2 YYREEE (reference sequence). Trimming removed 3 bases from V and 0 bases from J, with 7 bases in between. The CDR3 is 14 residues long. CDR3 nucleotide sequence: TGTGCCAGCAGCTCCAGCGGCTCCTACAATGAGCAGTTCTTC. Amino acids: CASSSSGSYNEQFF.

The J gene is TRBJ2-7, the V gene TRBV19; possible D gene TRBD1, 5 bases. CDR3 length equals 16 residues. Germline values: CDR1 LNHDA, CDR2 SQIVND (reference sequence). Trimming stripped 9 bases from V and 0 bases from J, with 21 bases between. The CDR3 spells CASGERAGPSSYEQYF. CDR3 DNA: TGTGCCAGCGGTGAAAGGGCAGGGCCGAGCTCCTACGAGCAGTACTTC.

V gene TRBV19 combines with J gene TRBJ2-1, with D tentatively TRBD1 (6 bases). The CDR3 runs 16 residues. Germline V gene lookup returns CDR1 LNHDA and CDR2 SQIVND (reference sequence). V was cut by 1 base and J by 5 bases, with 15 bases left in between. CDR3 sequence: CASSIVGRTAHNEQFF. The CDR3 bases are TGTGCCAGTAGTATAGTAGGTCGGACAGCCCACAATGAGCAGTTCTTC.

The rearrangement uses TRBV7-8 and TRBJ1-2; no clear D gene. The V gene's germline CDR1 is SGHVS and CDR2 FQNEAQ. The CDR3 totals 12 residues. The CDR3 nucleotides are TGTGCAACGGTTTCGGGAGTAGAGGGCTACACCTTC. Its translation is CATVSGVEGYTF.

This clone came up a few times. J is TRBJ2-1 and V is TRBV6-5; the match to TRBD1 covers 7 bases. J lost 10 bases, V lost 5 bases, and 14 bases had no gene match. The CDR3 has 15 amino acids. Germline loops: CDR1 MNHEY, CDR2 SVGAGI. Written as DNA, the CDR3 is TGTGCCAGCAGTCGAACCCCGACAATGACAGGGGAGCAGTTCTTC. The encoded protein is CASSRTPTMTGEQFF.

The chain is built from TRBV5-5 and TRBJ1-3; maybe TRBD1 (5 bases). Looked up from germline, CDR1 is SGHKS and CDR2 is YYEKEE (reference sequence). The CDR3 spans 16 residues. V was clipped by 3 bases and J by 0 bases, with 13 bases between them. The CDR3: CASSWGETYSGNTIYF. The CDR3 DNA reads as TGTGCCAGCAGCTGGGGGGAGACATACTCTGGAAACACCATATATTTT.

The chain couples TRBV27 to TRBJ1-6; maybe TRBD1 (5 bases). The CDR3 contains 13 residues. Trimming removed 4 bases from V and 10 bases from J, with 11 bases in between. Germline values: CDR1 MNHEY, CDR2 SMNVEV (reference sequence). CDR3 nucleotides: TGTGCCAGCAGTTATCGGGACTACTCACCCCTCCACTTT. This gives the protein CASSYRDYSPLHF.

The CDR3 is CGFGNTGELFF. The CDR3 bases are TGTGGTTTCGGGAACACCGGGGAGCTGTTTTTT. The chain is built from TRBV30 and TRBJ2-2, with unresolved D. Germline V gene lookup returns CDR1 GTSNPN and CDR2 SVGIG (reference sequence). The CDR3 contains 11 residues.

This clone was counted only a few times. The gene calls are TRBV28 and TRBJ2-5; tentatively, D is TRBD2 (5 bases). The V and J ends lost 2 bases and 5 bases respectively, with 9 bases between them. The CDR3 loop spans 13 amino acids. The germline V gene has CDR1 MDHEN and CDR2 SYDVKM. CDR3 sequence (DNA): TGTGCCAGCAGTTTACTTTCGGGGGAGACCCAGTACTTC. Its translation: CASSLLSGETQYF.

This clone has just one count. The V gene is TRBV6-1, the J gene TRBJ2-1; D is possibly TRBD1 (5 bases). The CDR3 sequence is 15 residues long. Per germline, CDR1 MNHNS and CDR2 SASEGT. V lost 5 bases, J lost 5 bases, and 16 bases lay in between. In nucleotides, the CDR3 is TGTGCCAGCAGTAGAACAGGAGAAACCCACAATGAGCAGTTCTTC. Residues: CASSRTGETHNEQFF.

This clone was seen just once. The J gene is TRBJ2-3, the V gene TRBV2; possibly TRBD2 for D (5 bases). V lost 6 bases and J lost 4, with 14 bases in between. Germline loops: CDR1 SNHLY, CDR2 FYNNEI. The CDR3 length is 14 residues. CDR3 bases: TGTGCCAGCAGGCGAGCGAGGGTGGCAGATACGCAGTATTTT. This gives the protein CASRRARVADTQYF.

The rearrangement links TRBV27 to TRBJ2-3, with 7 bases that match TRBD2. Trimming cost V 5 bases and J 0 bases; bases outside gene matches: 5. The CDR3 spans 15 residues. Looked up from germline, CDR1 is MNHEY and CDR2 is SMNVEV (reference sequence). In DNA, the CDR3 is TGTGCCAGCAGTGGGAGCGGGGTTAGCACAGATACGCAGTATTTT. It specifies CASSGSGVSTDTQYF.

The chain links TRBV5-5 to TRBJ2-2; possible D gene TRBD1, 6 bases. Trimming stripped 2 bases from V and 7 bases from J, with 9 bases between. The length of the CDR3 is 13 residues. In germline, CDR1 is SGHKS, CDR2 YYEKEE (reference sequence). The CDR3 region has the DNA TGTGCCAGCAGCTTACAGGACAGCGGGGAGCTGTTTTTT. Its translation: CASSLQDSGELFF.

This chain links TRBV11-3 with TRBJ2-5, with 8 bases identical to TRBD1. V shed 2 bases and J 5 bases; nucleotides not matched to a gene: 7. This CDR3 spans 15 amino acids. Germline V gene sequence: CDR1 SGHNT, CDR2 YENEEA. The CDR3 DNA sequence: TGTGCCAGCAGCTTACGTTCCGGGGACAGGGAGACCCAGTACTTC. It is translated as CASSLRSGDRETQYF.

The CDR3 sequence: CASTQPHPGVSTDTQYF. CDR3 nucleotides: TGCGCCAGCACCCAACCTCACCCAGGGGTGAGCACAGATACGCAGTATTTT. The chain carries TRBV23-1 and TRBJ2-3, with a tentative D call TRBD1 (6 bases). TRBV23-1 is labeled an ORF, and its function is uncertain. The CDR3 spans 17 residues. With 7 bases removed from V and 0 bases from J, the gap between germline ends came to 20 bases.

This rearrangement joins TRBV10-3 to TRBJ2-1; 10 bases map to TRBD2. Trimming cost V 3 bases and J 6 bases; bases outside gene matches: 5. CDR1 and CDR2 (germline): ENHRY, SYGVKD. The CDR3 has 15 residues. For the CDR3, the DNA is TGTGCCATCAGTGAAGGGACTAGCGTAACCAATGAGCAGTTCTTC. It is translated as CAISEGTSVTNEQFF.

The chain joins TRBV19 to TRBJ1-2; tentative D call: TRBD1 (6 bases). V shed 3 bases and J shed 1 base, with 12 bases lying between them. Looked up from germline, CDR1 is LNHDA and CDR2 is SQIVND (reference sequence). The CDR3 loop spans 15 amino acids. The CDR3: CASSMGDNDNYGYTF. DNA of the CDR3: TGTGCCAGTAGTATGGGGGACAACGATAACTATGGCTACACCTTC.

The genes are TRBV19 and TRBJ2-5; D might be TRBD2 (6 bases). The assigned J gene may be wrong: the sequence end matches TRBJ2-7 better. CDR1 is LNHDA, CDR2 SQIVND, per germline (reference sequence). The CDR3 is made up of 14 amino acids. The CDR3 sequence: CASSMGSGTYEQYF. The CDR3, as DNA: TGTGCCAGTAGTATGGGTTCAGGGACTTACGAGCAGTACTTC.

The chain couples TRBV19 to TRBJ1-2, with D maybe TRBD1 (6 bases). CDR1 and CDR2 from the germline V gene are LNHDA and SQIVND (reference sequence). This CDR3 region has 12 residues. Trimming left V 5 bases short and J 8 bases short, with 12 bases between. CDR3 sequence: CASSFPGDGYTF. The DNA for the CDR3 is TGTGCCAGTAGTTTCCCAGGGGACGGCTACACCTTC.

The chain joins TRBV29-1 to TRBJ2-7, with 7 bases fitting TRBD2. Germline V gene lookup returns CDR1 SQVTM and CDR2 ANQGSEA. The length of the CDR3 is 14 residues. The trim removed 6 bases at V and 0 bases at J, leaving 8 bases unmatched. The DNA for the CDR3 is TGCAGCGTAAAGGGAGGGCTGAACTCCTACGAGCAGTACTTC. This sequence encodes CSVKGGLNSYEQYF.

The chain combines TRBV7-9 with TRBJ1-4; 8 bases are shared with TRBD1. Per the germline V gene, CDR1 is SEHNR and CDR2 is FQNEAQ (reference sequence). Trimming cost V 3 bases and J 8 bases; bases outside gene matches: 8. The CDR3 totals 15 residues. In DNA, the CDR3 is TGTGCCAGCAGCTTGGGGGCAGGGGGCAAGGAAAAACTGTTTTTT. It encodes CASSLGAGGKEKLFF. The full variable domain, in which reference TRBV7-9 and TRBJ1-4 provide the parts outside the CDR3, is DTGVSQNPRHKITKRGQNVTFRCDPISEHNRLYWYRQTLGQGPEFLTYFQNEAQLEKSRLLSDRFSAERPKGSFSTLEIQRTEQGDSAMYLCASSLGAGGKEKLFFGSGTQLSVL.

The chain joins TRBV18 to TRBJ1-5, with TRBD1 matching 7 bases. Germline V gene data show CDR1 as KGHSH and CDR2 as LQKENI. J was trimmed by 4 bases and V by 4 bases; bases with no gene match: 1. This CDR3 contains 13 residues. For the CDR3, the DNA is TGTGCCAGCTCACAACAGGGGAATCAGCCCCAGCATTTT. It codes for CASSQQGNQPQHF.

This sequence joins TRBV9 and TRBJ2-3; TRBD2 matches at 13 bases. CDR1 and CDR2 from the germline V gene are SGDLS and YYNGEE. This CDR3 has 18 residues. The V and J ends lost 0 bases and 0 bases, in that order; junction bases with no gene match: 4. CDR3 DNA: TGTGCCAGCAGCGTAGGACTAGCGGGGGGACGAAGCACAGATACGCAGTATTTT. Its translation is CASSVGLAGGRSTDTQYF.